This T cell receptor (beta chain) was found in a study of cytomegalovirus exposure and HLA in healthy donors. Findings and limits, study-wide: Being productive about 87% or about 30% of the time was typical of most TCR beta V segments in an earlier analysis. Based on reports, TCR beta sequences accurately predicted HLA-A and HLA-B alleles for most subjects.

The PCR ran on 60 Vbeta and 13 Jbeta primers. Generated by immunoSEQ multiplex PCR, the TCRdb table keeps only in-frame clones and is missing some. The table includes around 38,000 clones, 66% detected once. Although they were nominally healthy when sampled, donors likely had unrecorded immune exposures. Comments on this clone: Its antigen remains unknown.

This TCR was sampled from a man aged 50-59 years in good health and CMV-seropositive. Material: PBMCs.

The DNA of the CDR3 is TGTGCCAGCAGTTTAGGGGGACAGGGTTTAGTTGAAGCTTTCTTT. It specifies CASSLGGQGLVEAFF. This rearrangement joins TRBV28 to TRBJ1-1; 9 bases are shared with TRBD1. The CDR3 runs to 15 residues. Germline CDR1 reads MDHEN; CDR2 reads SYDVKM. Germline trimming cut 2 bases from V and 7 bases from J; bases unmatched to any gene: 8.